This TCR beta chain was observed in a study of cytomegalovirus exposure and HLA in healthy donors. A few counts support this clone. No antigen is known for it. Per the germline V gene, CDR1 is SQVTM and CDR2 is ANQGSEA. This CDR3 is built from 15 residues. Trimming took 3 bases from V and 6 from J; bases not matched to a gene: 10. Overall study results and limits: Reportedly, TCR beta sequences accurately predicted HLA-A and HLA-B alleles in most subjects. TCR beta V- and J-gene trimming was later associated with a missense DCLRE1C variant.

PCR involved 60 Vbeta and 13 Jbeta primers. TCRdb's copy holds only in-frame clones and misses some; the assay was immunoSEQ multiplex PCR. The sample holds about 150,000 clones; more than 7.5% are singletons and the top ten take less than 2%. Sequences were obtained from PBMCs. The sequence came from a man aged 50-60 years in good health and CMV-seronegative. The rearrangement joins TRBV29-1 to TRBJ2-2; 7 bases are shared with TRBD1. CDR3 nucleotide sequence: TGCAGCGTTGATTTGGCAGGGGGTCGTTCCGGGGAGCTGTTTTTT. Translation: CSVDLAGGRSGELFF.